This note documents a single T cell receptor (beta chain) sequence. Its antigen remains unknown. V lost 5 bases to trimming and J lost 0 bases, with 11 bases between them. Germline CDR1 and CDR2: MNHEY and SMNVEV (reference sequence). The CDR3 is 15 residues long. Method: immunoSEQ multiplex PCR; TCRdb's copy keeps in-frame clones and lacks some. The data show roughly 89,000 clones, about 90% seen once. This sample stems from a study of OX40 agonist ivuxolimab in advanced cancers. Turning to the study itself: Previous treatment with anti-PD-1, anti-PD-L1 or anti-CTLA-4 therapy was allowed; approximately 40% had received some.

Whole-study results and caveats: Antigen targets of the expanded peripheral T cells went undetermined. At doses 0.1 to 3.0 mg/kg, CD4+ and CD8+ clones expanded.

Sequences were derived from CD4+ or CD8+ T cells sorted from blood, sampled in a trial of the OX40 agonist ivuxolimab. The chain recombines TRBV27 with TRBJ2-1, with D perhaps TRBD1 (6 bases). The source of this sequence is an adult with an advanced solid tumor such as melanoma, head and neck, liver or kidney cancer. CDR3: CASSPRGSSYNEQFF. The CDR3 nucleotides are TGTGCCAGCAGTCCCAGGGGCAGCTCCTACAATGAGCAGTTCTTC.